This T cell receptor (beta chain) comes out of a study of cytomegalovirus exposure and HLA in healthy donors. Broader study findings: Later, TCR association rates were found to vary by HLA locus, highest for DRB1 and lowest for HLA-C.

The length of the CDR3 is 15 residues. From germline, CDR1 is MNHNS and CDR2 SASEGT. Trimming took 4 bases from V and 3 from J, leaving 13 bases between them. Details on this clone: Its antigen is not identified.

PCR employed 60 Vbeta and 13 Jbeta primers. Generated by immunoSEQ multiplex PCR, the TCRdb table keeps only in-frame clones and is missing some. The sample consists of 100,000 to 150,000 clones, more than 65% of them appearing once. The chain combines TRBV6-1 with TRBJ1-5; D might be TRBD1 (6 bases). The source is a human donor in good health. The sample was PBMCs. The CDR3 DNA reads TGTGCCAGCAGTGCAAAGGGACAAATCAATCAGCCCCAGCATTTT. Amino acids: CASSAKGQINQPQHF.